This T cell receptor (beta chain) was retrieved from a study of regulatory T cells in long-lasting Graves disease. Study overall: Graves' cases, newly diagnosed, had used antithyroid drugs under 3 months.

The time point: newly diagnosed GD, antithyroid drugs for less than 3 months. RNA extracted from PBMCs served as the sequencing template. One endocrinology department in Xi'an, China, was where patients came from. Researchers made TCR beta libraries by using iRepertoire HTBI primers and running Arm-PCR on CDR3 regions. Using its own MiXCR run on the multiplex PCR reads, TCRdb lists one record per CDR3 protein. The table shows 400,000 to 650,000 distinct CDR3 sequences, with roughly a sixth occurring only once. The CDR3 spans 17 residues. Germline CDR1 and CDR2: ENHRY and SYGVKD. Losses at the gene ends were 0 bases for V and 9 bases for J; bases not matched to a gene: 12. In addition, the sample was reused for a study of T cells in Graves' hyperthyroidism and ophthalmopathy. This second report adds: The authors deemed Graves' hyperthyroidism stable absent ophthalmopathy progression within 18 months. Clinical symptoms, serum thyroxine and TRAb, thyroid ultrasound and orbital computed tomography together formed the diagnostic basis.

Specimen: peripheral blood mononuclear cells (PBMCs), collected at new diagnosis, from a patient treated with antithyroid drugs. The origin of this receptor is a woman aged 35-65 years with Graves disease. The V call is TRBV10-3, the J call TRBJ2-3, with 10 bases matching TRBD2. CDR3 in amino acids: CAISESAVAGGKGTQYF. DNA of the CDR3: TGTGCCATCAGTGAGTCGGCGGTAGCGGGGGGTAAGGGGACGCAGTATTTT.